The clone carrying this T cell receptor (beta chain) has only a few counts. These data belong to a study of identical twins. TCRdb re-derived calls from the 5' RACE reads in MiXCR, one entry per CDR3 protein. The profile shows about 520,000 distinct CDR3 sequences, under 25% of them singletons. CDR3 length equals 17 residues. CDR1 MNHEY and CDR2 SVGEGT come from the germline V gene. The V and J ends lost 2 bases and 3 bases respectively, with 19 bases between them. The same sample was also studied in work on T cells expressing NK-cell markers.

The rearrangement links TRBV6-2 or TRBV6-3 to TRBJ1-2; D may be TRBD1 (6 bases). The sample taken for sequencing was CD4+ T cells sorted from blood. This TCR came from a woman under 30 in good health. CDR3 in DNA: TGTGCCAGCAGTTACCCCCGGACAGCCATGACCTACTATGGCTACACCTTC. Translation gives CASSYPRTAMTYYGYTF.